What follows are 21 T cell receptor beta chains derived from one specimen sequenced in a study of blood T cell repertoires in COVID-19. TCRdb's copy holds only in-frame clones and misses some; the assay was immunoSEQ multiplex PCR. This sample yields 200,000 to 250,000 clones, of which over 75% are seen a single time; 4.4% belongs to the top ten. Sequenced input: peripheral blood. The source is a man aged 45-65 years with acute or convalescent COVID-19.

CDR3: CASSSTGQGSNQPQHF. The DNA for the CDR3 is TGTGCCAGCAGTTCCACGGGACAGGGTAGCAATCAGCCCCAGCATTTT. The chain carries TRBV6-6 and TRBJ1-5; the match to TRBD1 covers 9 bases. This CDR3 is 16 amino acids long. J gave up 0 bases and V 4 bases, and 4 bases lay outside the gene matches. The germline CDR1 and CDR2 sequences are MNHNY and SVGAGI (reference sequence).

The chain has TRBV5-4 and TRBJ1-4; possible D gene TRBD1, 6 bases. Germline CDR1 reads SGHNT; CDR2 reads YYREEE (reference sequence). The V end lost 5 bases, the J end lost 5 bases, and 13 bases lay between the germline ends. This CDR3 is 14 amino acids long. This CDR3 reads CASSKDSQNEKLFF. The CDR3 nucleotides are TGTGCCAGCAGTAAGGACAGCCAAAATGAAAAACTGTTTTTT.

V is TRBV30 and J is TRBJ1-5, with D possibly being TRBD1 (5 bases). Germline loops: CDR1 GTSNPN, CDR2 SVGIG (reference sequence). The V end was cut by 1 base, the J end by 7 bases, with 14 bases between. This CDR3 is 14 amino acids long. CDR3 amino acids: CAWSGSQGRQPQHF. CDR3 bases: TGTGCCTGGAGTGGATCCCAGGGCCGGCAGCCCCAGCATTTT.

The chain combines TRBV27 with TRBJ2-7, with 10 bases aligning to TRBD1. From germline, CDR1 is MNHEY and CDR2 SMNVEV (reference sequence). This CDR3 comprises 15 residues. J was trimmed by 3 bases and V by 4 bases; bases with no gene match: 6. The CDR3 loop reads CASSSPTGGLYEQYF. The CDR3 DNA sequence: TGTGCCAGCAGTTCTCCGACAGGGGGCCTCTACGAGCAGTACTTC.

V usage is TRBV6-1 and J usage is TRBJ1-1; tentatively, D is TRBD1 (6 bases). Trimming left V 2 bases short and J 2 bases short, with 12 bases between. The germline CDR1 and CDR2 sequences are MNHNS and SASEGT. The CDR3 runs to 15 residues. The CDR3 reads CASSEFTGLNTEAFF. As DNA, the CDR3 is TGTGCCAGCAGTGAATTTACAGGGCTTAACACTGAAGCTTTCTTT.

The CDR3, as DNA: TGTGCCTGGAGACCGGGGACGAACACCGGGGAGCTGTTTTTT. This sequence encodes CAWRPGTNTGELFF. J is TRBJ2-2 and V is TRBV30, with D possibly matching TRBD2 (5 bases). CDR1 and CDR2 (germline): GTSNPN, SVGIG (reference sequence). This CDR3 is built from 14 residues. Trimming took 3 bases from V and 0 from J, leaving 8 bases between them.

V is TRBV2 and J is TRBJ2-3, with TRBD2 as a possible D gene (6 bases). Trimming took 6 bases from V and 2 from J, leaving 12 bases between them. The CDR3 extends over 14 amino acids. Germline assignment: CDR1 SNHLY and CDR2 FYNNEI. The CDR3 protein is CASRGGGITDTQYF. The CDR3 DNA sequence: TGTGCCAGCAGGGGGGGAGGTATCACAGATACGCAGTATTTT.

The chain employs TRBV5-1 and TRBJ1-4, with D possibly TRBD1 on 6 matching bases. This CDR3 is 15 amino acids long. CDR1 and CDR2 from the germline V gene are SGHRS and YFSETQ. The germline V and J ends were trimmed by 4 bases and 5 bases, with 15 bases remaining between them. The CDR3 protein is CASSPRTDPNEKLFF. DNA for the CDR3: TGCGCCAGCAGCCCCCGGACAGACCCGAATGAAAAACTGTTTTTT. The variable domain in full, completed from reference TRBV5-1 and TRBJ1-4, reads KAGVTQTPRYLIKTRGQQVTLSCSPISGHRSVSWYQQTPGQGLQFLFEYFSETQRNKGNFPGRFSGRQFSNSRSEMNVSTLELGDSALYLCASSPRTDPNEKLFFGSGTQLSVL.

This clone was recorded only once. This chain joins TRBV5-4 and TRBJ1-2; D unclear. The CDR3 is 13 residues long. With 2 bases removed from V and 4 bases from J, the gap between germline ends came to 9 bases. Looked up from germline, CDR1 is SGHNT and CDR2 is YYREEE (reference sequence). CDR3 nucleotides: TGTGCCAGCAGCTTAGAACAGCTCTATGGCTACACCTTC. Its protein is CASSLEQLYGYTF.

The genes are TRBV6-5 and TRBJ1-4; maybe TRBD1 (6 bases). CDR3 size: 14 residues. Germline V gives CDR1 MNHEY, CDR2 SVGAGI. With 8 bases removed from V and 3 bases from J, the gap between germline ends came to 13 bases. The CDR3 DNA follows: TGTGCCAGCGGGGACACCGGCGCTAATGAAAAACTGTTTTTT. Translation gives CASGDTGANEKLFF.

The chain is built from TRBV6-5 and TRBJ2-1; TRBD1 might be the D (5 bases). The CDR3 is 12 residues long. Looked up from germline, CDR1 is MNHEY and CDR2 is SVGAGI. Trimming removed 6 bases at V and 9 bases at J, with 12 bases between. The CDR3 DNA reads TGTGCCAGCAGGCGCAGGGTGGGTGAGCAGTTCTTC. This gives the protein CASRRRVGEQFF.

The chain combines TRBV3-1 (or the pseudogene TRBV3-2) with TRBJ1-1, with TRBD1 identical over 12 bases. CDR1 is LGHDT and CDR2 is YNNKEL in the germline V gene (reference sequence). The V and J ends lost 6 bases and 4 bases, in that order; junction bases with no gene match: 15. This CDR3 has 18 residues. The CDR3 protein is CASSHFYLGTGGRTEAFF. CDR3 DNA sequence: TGTGCCAGCAGTCATTTTTATCTTGGGACAGGGGGCCGCACTGAAGCTTTCTTT.

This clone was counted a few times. In nucleotides, the CDR3 is TGTGCCAGCAGCCCGAGTCCCACCGGGGAGCTGTTTTTT. Its protein is CASSPSPTGELFF. The chain couples TRBV7-3 to TRBJ2-2, with D unclear. The CDR3 has 13 amino acids. Germline CDR1 SGHTA, CDR2 FQGTGA. The germline V and J ends were trimmed by 5 bases and 4 bases, with 8 bases remaining between them.

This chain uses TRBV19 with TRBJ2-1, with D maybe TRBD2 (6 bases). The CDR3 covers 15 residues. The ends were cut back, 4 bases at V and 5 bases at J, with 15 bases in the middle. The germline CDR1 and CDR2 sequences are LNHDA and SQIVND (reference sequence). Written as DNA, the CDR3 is TGTGCCAGTAGTACCCTTTCGGGGGAGCACAATGAGCAGTTCTTC. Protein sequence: CASSTLSGEHNEQFF.

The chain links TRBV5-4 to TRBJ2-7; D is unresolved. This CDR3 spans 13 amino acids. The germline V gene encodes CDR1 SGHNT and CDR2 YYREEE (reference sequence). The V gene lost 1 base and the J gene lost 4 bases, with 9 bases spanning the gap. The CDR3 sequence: CASSLQQQYEQYF. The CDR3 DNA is TGTGCCAGCAGCTTGCAACAGCAGTACGAGCAGTACTTC.

CDR3 bases: TGTGCCAGTAGTACCCGGACAGGCGGCAATCAGCCCCAGCATTTT. This codes for CASSTRTGGNQPQHF. The chain combines TRBV19 with TRBJ1-5; 7 positions agree with TRBD1. CDR3 size: 15 residues. Trimming at V came to 4 bases and at J to 2 bases, leaving 5 bases not matched to a gene. Germline CDR1 is LNHDA and CDR2 is SQIVND (reference sequence).

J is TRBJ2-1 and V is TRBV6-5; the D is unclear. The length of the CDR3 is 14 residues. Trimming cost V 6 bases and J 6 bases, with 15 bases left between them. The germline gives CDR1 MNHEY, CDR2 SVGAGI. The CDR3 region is CASRIRSIGNEQFF. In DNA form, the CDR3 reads TGTGCCAGCAGGATCCGGAGCATCGGCAATGAGCAGTTCTTC.

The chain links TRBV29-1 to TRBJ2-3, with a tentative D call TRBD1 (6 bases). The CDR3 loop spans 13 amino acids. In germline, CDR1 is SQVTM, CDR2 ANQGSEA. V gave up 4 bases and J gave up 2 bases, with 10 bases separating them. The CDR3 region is CSVGGQLTDTQYF. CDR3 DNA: TGCAGCGTTGGGGGGCAACTCACAGATACGCAGTATTTT.

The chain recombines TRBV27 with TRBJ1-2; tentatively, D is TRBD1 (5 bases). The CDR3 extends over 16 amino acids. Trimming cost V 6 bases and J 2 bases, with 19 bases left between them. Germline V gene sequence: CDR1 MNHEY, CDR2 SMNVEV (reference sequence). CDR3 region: CASRSPPGEGNYGYTF. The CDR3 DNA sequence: TGTGCCAGCAGGAGCCCCCCGGGGGAGGGGAACTATGGCTACACCTTC.

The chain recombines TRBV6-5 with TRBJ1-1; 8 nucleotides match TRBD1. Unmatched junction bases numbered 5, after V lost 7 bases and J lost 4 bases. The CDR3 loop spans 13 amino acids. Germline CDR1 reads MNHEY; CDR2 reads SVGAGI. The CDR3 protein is CASTNTGGTEAFF. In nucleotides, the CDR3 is TGTGCCAGCACCAATACAGGGGGCACTGAAGCTTTCTTT.

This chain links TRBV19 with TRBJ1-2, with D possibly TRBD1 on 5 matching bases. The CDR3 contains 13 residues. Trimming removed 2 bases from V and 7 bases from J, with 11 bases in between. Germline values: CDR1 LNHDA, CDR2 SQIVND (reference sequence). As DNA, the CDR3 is TGTGCCAGTAGTATACAAGGGACTGGTGGCTACACCTTC. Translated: CASSIQGTGGYTF.